A selection of T cell receptor beta chains follows, all from one sample in a study of identical twins. TCRdb re-derived calls from the 5' RACE reads in MiXCR, one entry per CDR3 protein. In the table there are 700,000 or so distinct CDR3 sequences, over 8.5% of which are singletons. These data also formed part of another study, on yellow fever vaccine responses in identical twins.

The sample taken for sequencing was PBMCs. These receptors were obtained from a woman aged 18 to 35 in good health. Both conserved end residues are part of each CDR3. The order of the fields is D gene, V gene, clone size, J gene, CDR3 DNA, CDR3 protein. D genes are given only for firm matches. Expanded clones get a size class; other rows say once, few or many, or leave the size out.

.	TRBV6-5	.	TRBJ2-5	TGTGCCAGCTGTGGGGACTCCCGCACCCAGTACTTC	CASCGDSRTQYF
.	TRBV10-1	many	TRBJ1-2	TGCGCCAGCAGTGATGCGATTCAGGGTTCGAATGGCTACACCTTC	CASSDAIQGSNGYTF
.	TRBV19	.	TRBJ2-7	TGTGCCAGTCAATCTAGGTCGACCTACGAGCAGTACTTC	CASQSRSTYEQYF
TRBD1	TRBV7-9	few	TRBJ2-7	TGTGCCAGCAGCGGTATGAGGACAGGGCACGAGCAGTACTTC	CASSGMRTGHEQYF
TRBD2	TRBV20-1	few	TRBJ2-1	TGCAGTGCCCTGAGCGGGAGAGTTGGCAATGAGCAGTTCTTC	CSALSGRVGNEQFF
TRBD2	TRBV10-1	few	TRBJ2-1	TGCGCCAGCCGGCGTGGCGGGAGTGGCGATGAGCAGTTCTTC	CASRRGGSGDEQFF
.	TRBV7-8	few	TRBJ2-2	TGTGCCAGCAGCTTAGTACAGCAGAACACCGGGGAGCTGTTTTTT	CASSLVQQNTGELFF
TRBD2	TRBV12-3/TRBV12-4	many	TRBJ2-7	TGTGCCAGCAGATACGGGACTAGCGTAGGGTCCTACGAGCAGTACTTC	CASRYGTSVGSYEQYF
.	TRBV12-3/TRBV12-4	many	TRBJ1-1	TGTGCCAGCAGCAAGGACGGAATGAACACTGAAGCTTTCTTT	CASSKDGMNTEAFF
.	TRBV7-6	few	TRBJ2-3	TGTGCCAGCAGCTTGAGGGTTAGAGATACGCAGTATTTT	CASSLRVRDTQYF
.	TRBV5-6	many	TRBJ2-7	TGTGCCAGCAGCTTGAGCGGAGGCGGTGGGTACGAGCAGTACTTC	CASSLSGGGGYEQYF
.	TRBV29-1	many	TRBJ2-2	TGCAGCGTTGACTGGGGACACTCGAACACCGGGGAGCTGTTTTTT	CSVDWGHSNTGELFF
TRBD2	TRBV29-1	.	TRBJ2-2	TGCAGCGTTGAAGTCGGTAGACTAGCGGAAACGAACACCGGGGAGCTGTTTTTT	CSVEVGRLAETNTGELFF
TRBD1	TRBV6-1	few	TRBJ1-1	TGTGCCAGCAGGGGACAGGATACGAACACTGAAGCTTTCTTT	CASRGQDTNTEAFF
.	TRBV6-1	.	TRBJ2-2	TGTGCCAGCAGCCCCTACAGAACGAACACCGGGGAGCTGTTTTTT	CASSPYRTNTGELFF
.	TRBV21-1	many	TRBJ2-5	TGTGCCAGCAGCAAAGCGGCATACCAAGAGACCCAGTACTTC	CASSKAAYQETQYF
.	TRBV7-2	few	TRBJ2-7	TGTGCCAGCAGCTTAGACGGCAGGGGGGGCGAGCAGTACTTC	CASSLDGRGGEQYF
TRBD1	TRBV5-6	.	TRBJ2-4	TGTGCCAGCAGCTCCCCGGGACAGGGGGTTTATTTTCAGTACTTC	CASSSPGQGVYFQYF
TRBD2	TRBV12-3/TRBV12-4	many	TRBJ2-2	TGTGCCAGCAGGCTGTCTAGCGGGGCGACCGGGGAGCTGTTTTTT	CASRLSSGATGELFF
.	TRBV14	few	TRBJ2-7	TGTGCCAGCAGCCAAAGCCCCTCGGGCGAGCAGTACTTC	CASSQSPSGEQYF
.	TRBV20-1	.	TRBJ2-5	TGCAGTGCCGATGACATAGGCCAAGAGACCCAGTACTTC	CSADDIGQETQYF
.	TRBV29-1	few	TRBJ2-5	TGCAGCGTTGTAGGGACCCGGGACGGGGAGACCCAGTACTTC	CSVVGTRDGETQYF
TRBD2	TRBV10-3	many	TRBJ2-1	TGTGCCATCAGTGGAAGCGGGGGGAACTTCAATGAGCAGTTCTTC	CAISGSGGNFNEQFF
.	TRBV29-1	.	TRBJ2-3	TGCAGCGTTGCTACAGACACAGATACGCAGTATTTT	CSVATDTDTQYF
.	TRBV7-2	.	TRBJ2-2	TGTGCCAGCAGCAACAGTCTTATGGCCGGGGAGCTGTTTTTT	CASSNSLMAGELFF
TRBD1	TRBV7-9	many	TRBJ1-5	TGTGCCAGCAGCCACGACAGGGGAGGTGTAAGGTGGCAGCCCCAGCATTTT	CASSHDRGGVRWQPQHF
TRBD2	TRBV20-1	.	TRBJ2-5	TGCAGTGCTCCCGGGACTAGCGGGGGGGAGACCCAGTACTTC	CSAPGTSGGETQYF
TRBD1	TRBV10-3	.	TRBJ2-2	TGTGCCGTCGGACAGGGTCCAACCGGGGAGCTGTTTTTT	CAVGQGPTGELFF
.	TRBV7-2	few	TRBJ2-3	TGTGCCAGCAGCCGGGAGGGGGCGATGGATACGCAGTATTTT	CASSREGAMDTQYF
.	TRBV28	.	TRBJ2-3	TGTGCCAGCAGTTGGCGGGAAAGCACAGATACGCAGTATTTT	CASSWRESTDTQYF
.	TRBV30	.	TRBJ2-2	TGTGCCTGGGTCGGGGAGAACACCGGGGAGCTGTTTTTT	CAWVGENTGELFF
.	TRBV4-1	.	TRBJ2-1	TGCGCCAGCAGCCAAGGGAGACGTGAGCAGTTCTTC	CASSQGRREQFF
.	TRBV18	few	TRBJ2-4	TGTGCCAGCTCACCACGGCTAGACTTAGCCAAAAACATTCAGTACTTC	CASSPRLDLAKNIQYF
TRBD1	TRBV5-1	few	TRBJ2-2	TGCGCCAGCAGGCGGACAGGGGAGAACACCGGGGAGCTGTTTTTT	CASRRTGENTGELFF
TRBD1	TRBV24-1	.	TRBJ2-3	TGTGCGGCCTTTTACCTCCTGGGACAGGGGACCACAGATACGCAGTATTTT	CAAFYLLGQGTTDTQYF
TRBD2	TRBV6-1	few	TRBJ2-2	TGTGCCAGCAGGGCAGCGGGACGAACCGGGGAGCTGTTTTTT	CASRAAGRTGELFF
TRBD1	TRBV7-9	.	TRBJ1-5	TGTGCCAGCAGCCCGGGGGACAGGGGCAATCAGCCCCAGCATTTT	CASSPGDRGNQPQHF
.	TRBV6-6	few	TRBJ2-7	TGTGCCAGCAGTTACATCAACGAGCAGTACTTC	CASSYINEQYF
.	TRBV10-2	few	TRBJ2-1	TGCGCCAGCAGTGAGGCCTCAGGCGTATCGGGAAATGAGCAGTTCTTC	CASSEASGVSGNEQFF
TRBD2	TRBV20-1	.	TRBJ2-7	TGCAGTGGCGCGGGGGTCGGGTACGAGCAGTACTTC	CSGAGVGYEQYF